The 15 T cell receptor beta chains in this list originate from one sample, sequenced in a study of blood T cells in healthy people across ages. A second PCR, run for roughly 7 to 12 cycles, used a sample-barcoded 5' primer plus a J-beta primer mix. TCRdb used MiXCR to reprocess the 5' RACE reads, holding one entry per CDR3 protein. The sample carries roughly 1,800,000 distinct CDR3 sequences, about 50% recorded once. The sample taken for sequencing was blood. These receptors were collected from a woman aged 40 to 49 in good health.

The chain recombines TRBV28 with TRBJ2-4; D unresolved. The CDR3 consists of 15 residues. Germline CDR1 MDHEN, CDR2 SYDVKM. V was trimmed by 7 bases and J by 0 bases, leaving 13 bases between them. The CDR3 sequence: CASNPSDVAKNIQYF. The DNA for the CDR3 is TGTGCCAGCAATCCTTCAGATGTAGCCAAAAACATTCAGTACTTC.

The chain recombines TRBV6-6 with TRBJ1-2; D is unresolved. V lost 2 bases, J lost 3 bases, and 13 bases lay in between. Germline V CDR1 and CDR2: MNHNY, SVGAGI (reference sequence). The CDR3 runs to 15 residues. CDR3: CASSYGESPDYGYTF. Written as DNA, the CDR3 is TGTGCCAGCAGTTACGGGGAGTCCCCCGACTATGGCTACACCTTC.

This sequence joins TRBV7-9 and TRBJ2-7; D tentatively fits TRBD1 or TRBD2 (6 bases each). Looked up from germline, CDR1 is SEHNR and CDR2 is FQNEAQ (reference sequence). There are 13 residues in the CDR3. The ends were cut back, 4 bases at V and 5 bases at J, with 12 bases in the middle. The CDR3 here is CASSWGAANEQYF. In nucleotides, the CDR3 is TGTGCCAGCAGCTGGGGGGCGGCTAACGAGCAGTACTTC.

Points on this clonotype: Germline and junction disagree at one end, which may indicate a read error. The chain has TRBV20-1 and TRBJ2-3; 8 nucleotides match TRBD1. The CDR3 runs to 13 residues. The germline gives CDR1 DFQATT, CDR2 SNEGSKA (reference sequence). The CDR3 here is CSAHGQGPETQYF. The DNA for the CDR3 is TGCAGTGCTCACGGACAGGGCCCAGAGACGCAGTATTTT.

In DNA form, the CDR3 reads TGTGCCAGCTCACCCAGTGGACTAGCAGAGACCCAGTACTTC. As protein: CASSPSGLAETQYF. The V gene is TRBV11-3, the J gene TRBJ2-5; 8 bases map to TRBD2. The CDR3 spans 14 residues. Germline V CDR1 and CDR2: SGHNT, YENEEA. With 8 bases clipped from V and 4 bases from J, the junction kept 9 bases outside the gene matches.

This chain connects TRBV7-2 to TRBJ2-5; 7 bases are shared with TRBD1. V lost 0 bases to trimming and J lost 3 bases; unmatched junction nucleotides: 10. CDR3 length: 17 residues. From germline, CDR1 is SGHTA and CDR2 FQGNSA. DNA of the CDR3: TGTGCCAGCAGCTTAGCCCCCCCAGGGGGATATGAAGAGACCCAGTACTTC. Its translation is CASSLAPPGGYEETQYF.

This clonotype was detected only a few times. This chain connects TRBV15 to TRBJ2-1; D not resolved. CDR3 length: 15 residues. Germline CDR1 is LNHNV and CDR2 is YYDKDF (reference sequence). V lost 0 bases to trimming and J lost 5 bases, with 11 bases between them. The CDR3 DNA reads TGTGCCACCAGCAGAGATCGAAGACCAAACAATGAGCAGTTCTTC. Protein: CATSRDRRPNNEQFF.

J is TRBJ2-3 and V is TRBV4-2; the D gene is possibly TRBD1 (5 bases). V lost 0 bases and J 1 base, leaving 8 bases between the germline ends. The CDR3 consists of 15 residues. The V gene's germline CDR1 is LGHNA and CDR2 YNFKEQ. The CDR3 loop is CASSQEGRGTDTQYF. CDR3 DNA sequence: TGTGCCAGCAGCCAAGAGGGCAGGGGCACAGATACGCAGTATTTT.

The chain recombines TRBV5-1 with TRBJ2-5, with 8 nucleotides matching TRBD1. J was trimmed by 11 bases and V by 4 bases; bases with no gene match: 10. The germline CDR1 and CDR2 sequences are SGHRS and YFSETQ. This CDR3 is 13 amino acids long. For the CDR3, the DNA is TGCGCCAGCAGCCTCGGACAGGGAGCGGCGCAGTACTTC. Translated: CASSLGQGAAQYF. The full variable domain, its missing parts supplied by reference TRBV5-1 and TRBJ2-5, is KAGVTQTPRYLIKTRGQQVTLSCSPISGHRSVSWYQQTPGQGLQFLFEYFSETQRNKGNFPGRFSGRQFSNSRSEMNVSTLELGDSALYLCASSLGQGAAQYFGPGTRLLVL.

The chain employs TRBV28 and TRBJ2-5; TRBD1 agrees at 8 bases. Germline CDR1 is MDHEN and CDR2 is SYDVKM. The junction had 7 bases not matched to a gene; V was cut back by 3 bases and J by 7 bases. The CDR3 covers 14 residues. CDR3 in amino acids: CASSFEDRAWTQYF. The CDR3 DNA reads TGTGCCAGCAGTTTTGAGGACAGGGCTTGGACCCAGTACTTC.

The CDR3 loop reads CASSVEAGNNSPLHF. CDR3 nucleotide sequence: TGTGCCAGCAGCGTAGAGGCCGGGAATAATTCACCCCTCCACTTT. The chain combines TRBV9 with TRBJ1-6, with D unresolved. This CDR3 comprises 15 residues. V lost 0 bases to trimming and J lost 5 bases, with 9 bases between them. CDR1 SGDLS and CDR2 YYNGEE come from the germline V gene.

This clonotype has more than one count but fewer than ten. This chain uses TRBV20-1 with TRBJ2-7, with D unclear. This CDR3 has 13 amino acids. With 3 bases removed from V and 5 bases from J, the gap between germline ends came to 14 bases. Germline V gene data show CDR1 as DFQATT and CDR2 as SNEGSKA (reference sequence). The CDR3 DNA sequence: TGCAGTGCTAGCCGGCCACAAATGAACGAGCAGTACTTC. Translating it yields CSASRPQMNEQYF.

Only a few counts were recorded for this clonotype. J is TRBJ1-4 and V is TRBV20-1; D is possibly TRBD1 (6 bases). Germline V lookup: CDR1 DFQATT, CDR2 SNEGSKA (reference sequence). V lost 3 bases, J lost 6 bases, and 23 bases lay in between. The CDR3 length is 17 residues. DNA of the CDR3: TGCAGTGCTAGCAGAGGACAAGGGACAAGACTTGATGAAAAACTGTTTTTT. The encoded protein is CSASRGQGTRLDEKLFF.

The chain uses TRBV5-1 and TRBJ1-2, with 7 bases matching TRBD1. V shed 3 bases and J 3 bases; nucleotides not matched to a gene: 8. Per germline, CDR1 SGHRS and CDR2 YFSETQ. This CDR3 has 15 amino acids. CDR3 DNA: TGCGCCAGCAGCTCCACAGGGGATGCGGACTATGGCTACACCTTC. It is translated as CASSSTGDADYGYTF.

The rearrangement links TRBV12-3 or TRBV12-4 to TRBJ2-1; 8 bases map to TRBD1. The CDR3 has 14 amino acids. V lost 7 bases and J lost 6; bases outside the gene matches: 8. This CDR3 is CASKVTGALNEQFF. CDR3 in DNA: TGTGCCAGCAAAGTGACAGGGGCCCTCAATGAGCAGTTCTTC.